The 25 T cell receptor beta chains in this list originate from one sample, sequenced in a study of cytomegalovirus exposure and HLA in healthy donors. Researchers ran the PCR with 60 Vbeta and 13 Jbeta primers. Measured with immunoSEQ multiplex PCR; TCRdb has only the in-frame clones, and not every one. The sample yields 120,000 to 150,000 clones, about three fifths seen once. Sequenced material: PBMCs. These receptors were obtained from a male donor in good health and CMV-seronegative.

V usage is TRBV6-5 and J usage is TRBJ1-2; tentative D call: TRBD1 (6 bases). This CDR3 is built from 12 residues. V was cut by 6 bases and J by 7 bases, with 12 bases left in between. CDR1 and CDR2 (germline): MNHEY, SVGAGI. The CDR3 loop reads CASSPGTTGYTF. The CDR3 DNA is TGTGCCAGCAGCCCCGGGACAACTGGCTACACCTTC.

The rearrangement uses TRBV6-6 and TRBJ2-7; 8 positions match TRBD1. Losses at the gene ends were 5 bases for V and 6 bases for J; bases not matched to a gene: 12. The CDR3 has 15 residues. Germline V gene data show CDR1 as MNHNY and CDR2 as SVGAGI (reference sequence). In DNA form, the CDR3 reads TGTGCCAGCAGTGGACAGGGTTTCGTTCCAAGCGAGCAGTACTTC. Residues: CASSGQGFVPSEQYF.

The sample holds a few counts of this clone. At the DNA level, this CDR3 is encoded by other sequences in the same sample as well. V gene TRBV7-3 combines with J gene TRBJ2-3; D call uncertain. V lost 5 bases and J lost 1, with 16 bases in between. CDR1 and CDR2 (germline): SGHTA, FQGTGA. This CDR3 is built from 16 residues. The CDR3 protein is CASSLTGGVGTDTQYF. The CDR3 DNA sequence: TGTGCCAGCAGCCTGACCGGTGGAGTCGGCACAGATACGCAGTATTTT.

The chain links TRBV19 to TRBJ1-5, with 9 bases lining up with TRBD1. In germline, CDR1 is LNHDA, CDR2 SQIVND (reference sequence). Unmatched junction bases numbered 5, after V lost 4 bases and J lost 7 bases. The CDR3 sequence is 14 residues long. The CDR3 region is CASSTTGGGQPQHF. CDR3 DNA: TGTGCCAGTAGTACGACAGGGGGAGGACAGCCCCAGCATTTT.

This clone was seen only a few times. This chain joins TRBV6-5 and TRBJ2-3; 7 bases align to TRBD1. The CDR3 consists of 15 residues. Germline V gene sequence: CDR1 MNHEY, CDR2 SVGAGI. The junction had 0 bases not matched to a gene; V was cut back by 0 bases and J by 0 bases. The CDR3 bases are TGTGCCAGCAGTTACTCGACAGGGAGCACAGATACGCAGTATTTT. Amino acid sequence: CASSYSTGSTDTQYF.

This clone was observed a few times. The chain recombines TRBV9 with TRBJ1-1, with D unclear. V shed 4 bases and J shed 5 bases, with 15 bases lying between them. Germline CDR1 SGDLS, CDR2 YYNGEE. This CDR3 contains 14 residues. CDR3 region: CASSPNSRETEAFF. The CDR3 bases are TGTGCCAGCAGCCCCAATTCTCGAGAGACTGAAGCTTTCTTT.

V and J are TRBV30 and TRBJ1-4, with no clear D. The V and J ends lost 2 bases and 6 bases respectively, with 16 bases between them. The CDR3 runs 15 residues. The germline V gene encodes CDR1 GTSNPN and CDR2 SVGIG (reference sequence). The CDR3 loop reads CAWSKAGGGYEKLFF. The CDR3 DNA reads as TGTGCCTGGAGTAAGGCAGGAGGAGGGTATGAAAAACTGTTTTTT.

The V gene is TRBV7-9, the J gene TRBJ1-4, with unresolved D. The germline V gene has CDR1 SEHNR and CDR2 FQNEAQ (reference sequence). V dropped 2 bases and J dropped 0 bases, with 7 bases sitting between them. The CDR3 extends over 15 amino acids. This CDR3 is CASSLYTTTNEKLFF. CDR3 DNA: TGTGCCAGCAGCTTATACACCACAACTAATGAAAAACTGTTTTTT.

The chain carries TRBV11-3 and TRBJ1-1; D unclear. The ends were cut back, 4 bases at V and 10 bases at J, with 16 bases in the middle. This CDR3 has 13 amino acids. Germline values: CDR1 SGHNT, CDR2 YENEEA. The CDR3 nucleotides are TGTGCCAGCAGCTCGGGAGGGAGGGCCAGAGCTTTCTTT. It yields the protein CASSSGGRARAFF.

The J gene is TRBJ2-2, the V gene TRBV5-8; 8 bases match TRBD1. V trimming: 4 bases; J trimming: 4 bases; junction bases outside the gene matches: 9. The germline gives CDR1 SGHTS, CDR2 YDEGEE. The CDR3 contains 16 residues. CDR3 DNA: TGTGCCAGCAGCCTCGGGACAGGTGGAACCACCGGGGAGCTGTTTTTT. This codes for CASSLGTGGTTGELFF.

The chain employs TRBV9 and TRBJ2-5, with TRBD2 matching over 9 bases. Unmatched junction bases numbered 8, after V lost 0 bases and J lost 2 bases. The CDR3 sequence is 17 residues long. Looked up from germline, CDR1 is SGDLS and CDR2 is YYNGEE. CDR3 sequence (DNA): TGTGCCAGCAGCGTAGGGTTAGCGGGGGCGCTACAAGAGACCCAGTACTTC. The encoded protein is CASSVGLAGALQETQYF.

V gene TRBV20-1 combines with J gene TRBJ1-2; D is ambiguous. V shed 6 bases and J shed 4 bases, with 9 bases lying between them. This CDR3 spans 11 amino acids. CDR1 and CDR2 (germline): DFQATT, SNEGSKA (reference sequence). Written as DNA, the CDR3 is TGCAGTGCCCCGGGTCTCTATGGCTACACCTTC. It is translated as CSAPGLYGYTF.

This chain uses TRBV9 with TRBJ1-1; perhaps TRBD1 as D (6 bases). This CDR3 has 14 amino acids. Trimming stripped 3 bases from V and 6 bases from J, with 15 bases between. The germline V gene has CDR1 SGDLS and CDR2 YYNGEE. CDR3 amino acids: CASSASQGRAEAFF. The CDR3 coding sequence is TGTGCCAGCAGCGCATCACAGGGTCGGGCTGAAGCTTTCTTT. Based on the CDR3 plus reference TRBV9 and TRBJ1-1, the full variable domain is DSGVTQTPKHLITATGQRVTLRCSPRSGDLSVYWYQQSLDQGLQFLIQYYNGEERAKGNILERFSAQQFPDLHSELNLSSLELGDSALYFCASSASQGRAEAFFGQGTRLTVV.

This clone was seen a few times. CDR3 DNA sequence: TGTGCCAGCAGTGTTTTCCAAAAAGAAAAACTGTTTTTT. It is translated as CASSVFQKEKLFF. V gene TRBV2 combines with J gene TRBJ1-4; D gene unclear. Germline loops: CDR1 SNHLY, CDR2 FYNNEI. V lost 4 bases and J 8 bases, leaving 11 bases between the germline ends. CDR3 size: 13 residues.

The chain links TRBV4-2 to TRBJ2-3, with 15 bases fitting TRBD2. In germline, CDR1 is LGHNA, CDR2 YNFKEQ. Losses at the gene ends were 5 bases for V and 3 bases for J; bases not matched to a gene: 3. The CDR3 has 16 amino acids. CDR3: CASSGGLAGGTDTQYF. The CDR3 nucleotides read TGTGCCAGCAGCGGCGGACTAGCGGGGGGGACAGATACGCAGTATTTT.

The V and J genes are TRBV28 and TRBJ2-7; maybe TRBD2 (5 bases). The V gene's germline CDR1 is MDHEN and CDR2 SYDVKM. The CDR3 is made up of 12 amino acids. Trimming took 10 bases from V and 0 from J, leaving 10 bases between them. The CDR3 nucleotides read TGTGCCACCAGCGGTAACTCCTACGAGCAGTACTTC. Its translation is CATSGNSYEQYF.

The chain's CDR3 is CASSLTGTPGELFF. In DNA, the CDR3 is TGTGCCAGCAGCTTAACGGGAACCCCCGGGGAGCTGTTTTTT. The chain carries TRBV7-9 and TRBJ2-2, with D perhaps matching TRBD2 (5 bases). The CDR3 is 14 residues long. Germline CDR1 is SEHNR and CDR2 is FQNEAQ (reference sequence). Trimming stripped 2 bases from V and 6 bases from J, with 10 bases between.

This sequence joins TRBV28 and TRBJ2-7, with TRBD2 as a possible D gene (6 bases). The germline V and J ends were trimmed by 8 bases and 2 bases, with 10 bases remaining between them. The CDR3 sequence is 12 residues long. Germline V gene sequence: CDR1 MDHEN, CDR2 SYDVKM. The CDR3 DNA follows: TGTGCCAGCGGAGGGTACCCCTACGAGCAGTACTTC. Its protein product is CASGGYPYEQYF.

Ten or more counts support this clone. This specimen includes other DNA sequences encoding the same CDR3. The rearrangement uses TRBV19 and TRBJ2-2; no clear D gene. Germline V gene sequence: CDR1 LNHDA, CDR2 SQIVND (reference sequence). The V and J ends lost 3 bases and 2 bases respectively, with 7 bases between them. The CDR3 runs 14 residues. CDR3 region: CASSINRNTGELFF. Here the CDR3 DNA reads TGTGCCAGTAGTATCAATAGAAACACCGGGGAGCTGTTTTTT.

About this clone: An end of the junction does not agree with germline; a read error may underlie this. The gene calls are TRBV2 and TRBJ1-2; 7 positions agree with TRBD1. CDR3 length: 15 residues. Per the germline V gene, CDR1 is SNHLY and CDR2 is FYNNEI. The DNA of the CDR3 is TGTGCCAGCAGAGAAGACAGGGTGGGTAACTATGGCTACACCTTC. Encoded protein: CASREDRVGNYGYTF.

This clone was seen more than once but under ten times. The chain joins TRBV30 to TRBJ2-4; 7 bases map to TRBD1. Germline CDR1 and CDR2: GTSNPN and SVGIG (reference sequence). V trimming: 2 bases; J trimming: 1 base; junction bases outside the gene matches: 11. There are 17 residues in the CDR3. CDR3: CAWSIHGTVLAKNIQYF. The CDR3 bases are TGTGCCTGGAGTATACACGGGACAGTTCTGGCCAAAAACATTCAGTACTTC.

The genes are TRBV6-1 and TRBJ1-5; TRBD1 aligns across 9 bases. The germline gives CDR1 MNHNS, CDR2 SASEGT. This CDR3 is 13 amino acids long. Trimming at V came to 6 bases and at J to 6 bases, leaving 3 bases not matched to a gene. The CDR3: CASRQGAGQPQHF. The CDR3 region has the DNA TGTGCCAGCAGACAGGGGGCGGGTCAGCCCCAGCATTTT.

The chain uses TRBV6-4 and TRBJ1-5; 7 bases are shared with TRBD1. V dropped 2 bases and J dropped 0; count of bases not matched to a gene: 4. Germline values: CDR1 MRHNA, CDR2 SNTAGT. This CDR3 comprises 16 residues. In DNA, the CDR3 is TGTGCCAGCAGTGACCCCGGGACAGCTAGCAATCAGCCCCAGCATTTT. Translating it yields CASSDPGTASNQPQHF.

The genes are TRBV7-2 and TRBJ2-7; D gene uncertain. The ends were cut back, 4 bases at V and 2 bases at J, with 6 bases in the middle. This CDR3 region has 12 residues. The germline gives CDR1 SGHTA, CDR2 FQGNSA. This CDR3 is CASSSRAYEQYF. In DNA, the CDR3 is TGTGCCAGCAGCTCTAGAGCCTACGAGCAGTACTTC.

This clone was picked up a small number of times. CDR3 loop: CASSVAGTGDTEAFF. The CDR3, as DNA: TGTGCCAGCAGCGTAGCGGGGACAGGGGACACTGAAGCTTTCTTT. The genes are TRBV9 and TRBJ1-1; TRBD1 matches at 10 bases. Unmatched junction bases numbered 2, after V lost 0 bases and J lost 3 bases. The CDR3 extends over 15 amino acids. Germline CDR1 SGDLS, CDR2 YYNGEE.